Sequencing of this T cell receptor (beta chain) was carried out in a study of blood T cells in healthy people across ages. Study conclusions and caveats: The authors considered diversity estimates from one million T cells to be underestimates. Aged donors had fewer naive CD4+ cells and lower diversity than long-lived donors. Researchers report that TCR beta diversity correlated strongly with naive T cell percentage.

A J-beta primer mix and a sample-barcoded 5' primer were used in a second PCR of roughly 7 to 12 cycles. TCRdb reprocessed the 5' RACE reads with MiXCR, giving one entry per CDR3 protein. The table includes about 1.8 million distinct CDR3 sequences, about 50% detected once. As to this clonotype: Its antigen is unknown.

Each donor gave roughly 9.1 milliliters of peripheral blood. The sequenced sample consisted of blood. This clonotype originated in a woman aged 35 to 49 in good health.

The CDR3 bases are TGTGCCAGCAGTTACCCTCGGGAGGGGGACTATGGCTACACCTTC. This encodes CASSYPREGDYGYTF. The rearrangement links TRBV12-3 or TRBV12-4 to TRBJ1-2; D is possibly TRBD1 (6 bases). The ends were cut back, 4 bases at V and 3 bases at J, with 15 bases in the middle. This CDR3 region has 15 residues.